A selection of T cell receptor beta chains follows, all from one sample in a study of a mutant IDH1 vaccine in newly diagnosed glioma. These receptors lack a known antigen. This table comes from immunoSEQ multiplex PCR, and its TCRdb copy is limited to in-frame clones, with some not included. The table shows roughly 50,000 clones, with approximately 82% occurring only once. The sample was PBMCs, taken from a glioma patient whose treatment included an IDH1 peptide vaccine. These receptors were taken from a man aged 25 to 40 with glioma. The CDR3 runs from the conserved cysteine through the conserved F or W. The D gene is left open where the match is weak. The size entry is marked missing in some rows and otherwise reads once, few, many or a size class.

TGTGCCAGCAGTCGGACTAGGGAGTCCCCCGGGGAGCTGTTTTTT,CASSRTRESPGELFF,NA,TRBD2,TRBJ2-2,TRBV2
TGTGCCAGCAGCGACAGTGGCAATCAGCCCCAGCATTTT,CASSDSGNQPQHF,NA,NA,TRBJ1-5,TRBV6-1
TGTGCCAGCAGTTTATCGAGGCTGGGCAGGGGATCTTCTGGAAACACCATATATTTT,CASSLSRLGRGSSGNTIYF,NA,NA,TRBJ1-3,TRBV27
TGTGCCATCAGTGCGTCCGGCCCCTACGAGCAGTACTTC,CAISASGPYEQYF,NA,NA,TRBJ2-7,TRBV10-3
TGTGCCAGCAGCGCCTTGTGGGCGGACGGATCGCGTTCACCCCTCCACTTT,CASSALWADGSRSPLHF,NA,NA,TRBJ1-6,TRBV5-4
TGTGCCAGCAGTGTAGAGGGGGCGAACACCGGGGAGCTGTTTTTT,CASSVEGANTGELFF,few,NA,TRBJ2-2,TRBV6-4
TGCGCCAGCAGCCAAGTGGGGACAGGGATTCGGAATGAGCAGTTCTTC,CASSQVGTGIRNEQFF,few,TRBD1,TRBJ2-1,TRBV4-1
TGTGCCAGCAGTTCCTCCGGGACGTCCTACGAGCAGTACTTC,CASSSSGTSYEQYF,once,NA,TRBJ2-7,TRBV6-5
TGTGCCAGCGGTACACCCAATCAGCCCCAGCATTTT,CASGTPNQPQHF,NA,NA,TRBJ1-5,TRBV6-1
TGTGCCAGCAGCTTTAGATCCGTTTGGTACGAGCAGTACTTC,CASSFRSVWYEQYF,NA,NA,TRBJ2-7,TRBV5-6
TGTGCCAGCAGCAAAGAACAGAACTACACCTTC,CASSKEQNYTF,NA,NA,TRBJ1-2,TRBV21-1
TGTGCCAGCAATGAGGGGGTTGGTGATTCACCCCTCCACTTT,CASNEGVGDSPLHF,NA,NA,TRBJ1-6,TRBV2
TGTGCCAGCAGTTCCATAGCGGGGGGGCCTCATCAGTACTTC,CASSSIAGGPHQYF,once,TRBD2,TRBJ2-4,TRBV6-5
TGTGCCAGCAGCGTGGAGACAGGGAGTAATGAAAAACTGTTTTTT,CASSVETGSNEKLFF,NA,TRBD1,TRBJ1-4,TRBV9
TGCGCCAGCAGCCAAGATCCGGTCCCCGACTACGAGCAGTACTTC,CASSQDPVPDYEQYF,NA,NA,TRBJ2-7,TRBV4-1
TGTGCCAGCGCCGCTGTTGAGGGATCACCCCTCCACTTT,CASAAVEGSPLHF,NA,NA,TRBJ1-6,TRBV6-5
TGTGCCAGCAGCCTGGGAAGTGGCTCCCCGTCACCCCTCCACTTT,CASSLGSGSPSPLHF,NA,NA,TRBJ1-6,TRBV25-1
TGCGCCAGCAGCTTGCTCAGCGGGGGGGCCTATAACACCGGGGAGCTGTTTTTT,CASSLLSGGAYNTGELFF,few,TRBD2,TRBJ2-2,TRBV5-1
TGTGCCAGCAGTGAGCAGGGTCGAAACTATGGCTACACCTTC,CASSEQGRNYGYTF,few,NA,TRBJ1-2,TRBV2
TGTGCCAGCAGCCCTTGGACAGGGGCTGAAGCTTTCTTT,CASSPWTGAEAFF,NA,TRBD1,TRBJ1-1,TRBV11-3
TGCGCCAGCAGCTTGGGGGCAACAGATACGCAGTATTTT,CASSLGATDTQYF,once,NA,TRBJ2-3,TRBV5-1
TGTGCCAGCAGCGGGACAAGACAAGAGACCCAGTACTTC,CASSGTRQETQYF,NA,NA,TRBJ2-5,TRBV2
TGTGCCATCAGTGAGAGTGGGACGGCCGTGACTTATGGCTACACCTTC,CAISESGTAVTYGYTF,NA,NA,TRBJ1-2,TRBV10-3
TGTGCCAGCAGCCAATGGGGGGGCCAAGAGACCCAGTACTTC,CASSQWGGQETQYF,NA,TRBD2,TRBJ2-5,TRBV6-4
TGTGCCAGCAGCTTAGCGTTCGGCGAGCAGTACTTC,CASSLAFGEQYF,medium-sized,NA,TRBJ2-7,TRBV7-9
TGCGCCAGCAAGACAGAGGGCAGGTCAGCAGAAAAACTGTTTTTT,CASKTEGRSAEKLFF,few,NA,TRBJ1-4,TRBV5-1
TGTGCCAGTAGTCACTCCAACCGGGAACCGAACACTGAAGCTTTCTTT,CASSHSNREPNTEAFF,NA,NA,TRBJ1-1,TRBV19
TGTGCCAGCAGCTTGGCCTTTTCCCAGGGAACCTACAATGAGCAGTTCTTC,CASSLAFSQGTYNEQFF,NA,NA,TRBJ2-1,TRBV14
TGTGCCAGCAGCGTAGACGGACAGGGCCCCTACGAGCAGTACTTC,CASSVDGQGPYEQYF,NA,TRBD1,TRBJ2-7,TRBV9
TGTGCCAGCAGTTACTCGGGAACGGATCCCTATGGCTACACCTTC,CASSYSGTDPYGYTF,NA,NA,TRBJ1-2,TRBV6-5
TGTGCCAGCAGTACGGACAACTACGAGCAGTACTTC,CASSTDNYEQYF,NA,NA,TRBJ2-7,TRBV2
TGTGCCAGCAGCCAGGCCGTGGGGTTAGCGGGGTCCTACAATGAGCAGTTCTTC,CASSQAVGLAGSYNEQFF,NA,TRBD2,TRBJ2-1,TRBV5-5
TGTGCCAGCAGCTCGGGACTAGCGGGGGGGCCTGATACGCAGTATTTT,CASSSGLAGGPDTQYF,NA,TRBD2,TRBJ2-3,TRBV11-3
TGTGCCAGCAGCTTGGGCCAAATGGGGGAAAAACTGTTTTTT,CASSLGQMGEKLFF,NA,NA,TRBJ1-4,TRBV5-6
TGCGCCAGCAGTGAAGGAGGACAGCCCTATGGCTACACCTTC,CASSEGGQPYGYTF,NA,NA,TRBJ1-2,TRBV10-2
TGTGCCAGCAGCTTGGTTGCCCGCAATCTGGAGATATATGGCTACACCTTC,CASSLVARNLEIYGYTF,NA,NA,TRBJ1-2,TRBV5-6
TGTGCCAGCAGTTACCACCTAGCGGGGGGCATCGAGACCCAGTACTTC,CASSYHLAGGIETQYF,NA,TRBD2,TRBJ2-5,TRBV6-5
TGTGCCAGCACCCGGCGGGAGACAGGGAACTCACCCCTCCACTTT,CASTRRETGNSPLHF,NA,TRBD1,TRBJ1-6,TRBV5-4
TGCAGCGTTCACGGGGGGGAAGAGACCCAGTACTTC,CSVHGGEETQYF,once,TRBD2,TRBJ2-5,TRBV29-1
TGTGCCAGTAGTCCCCGAGGTCCAAGCTCCTATAATTCACCCCTCCACTTT,CASSPRGPSSYNSPLHF,NA,NA,TRBJ1-6,TRBV19
TGTGCCAGCAGCTTGGGCGGGGGGTACGAAAAACTGTTTTTT,CASSLGGGYEKLFF,NA,NA,TRBJ1-4,TRBV7-9
TGTGCCACCAGCAGAGATTGGCAGGGGGCCCGGCAGCCCCAGCATTTT,CATSRDWQGARQPQHF,NA,TRBD1,TRBJ1-5,TRBV15
TGTGCCAGCTCACCTGCGAGAGGGGGCTTGTATGGCTACACCTTC,CASSPARGGLYGYTF,NA,TRBD1,TRBJ1-2,TRBV18
TGCAGTGCTAGAGGACAGGGGTCCACCCACTTC,CSARGQGSTHF,NA,TRBD1,TRBJ2-7,TRBV20-1
TGTGCTAGTGCAACCAGGGGATCCTACGAGCAGTACTTC,CASATRGSYEQYF,NA,NA,TRBJ2-7,TRBV12-5
TGTGCCAACGGGGGGGGACAGGGGACGGAGAATTCACCCCTCCACTTT,CANGGGQGTENSPLHF,NA,TRBD1,TRBJ1-6,TRBV2
TGTGCCAGCAGTTTGGGACAGGGAGAAGCTTTCTTT,CASSLGQGEAFF,NA,TRBD1,TRBJ1-1,TRBV6-6
TGTGCCAGCAGCTTGGGGACAGGGGGTTCACCCCTCCACTTT,CASSLGTGGSPLHF,NA,TRBD1,TRBJ1-6,TRBV5-4
TGTGCCAGTAAGGGCCCTGGGACAGGGAGTTCACCCAATGAGCAGTTCTTC,CASKGPGTGSSPNEQFF,NA,TRBD1,TRBJ2-1,TRBV19
TGTGCCAGCAGACCAACAAGGGGACAGACGAACACCGGGGAGCTGTTTTTT,CASRPTRGQTNTGELFF,few,TRBD1,TRBJ2-2,TRBV27
TGCAGCTTCTTTGGGCAAGGAAACACCATATATTTT,CSFFGQGNTIYF,NA,NA,TRBJ1-3,TRBV29-1
TGCGCCAGCAGTGAAGCGGTGGGTTCCTACGAGCAGTACTTC,CASSEAVGSYEQYF,NA,NA,TRBJ2-7,TRBV10-1
TGTGCCAGCACCCCGACCACTCGGGGGGTTTGCACCGGGGAGCTGTTTTTT,CASTPTTRGVCTGELFF,NA,NA,TRBJ2-2,TRBV21-1
TGTGCCAGCAGCCCGACACCTCGACAGTTAGCTAACTATGGCTACACCTTC,CASSPTPRQLANYGYTF,NA,NA,TRBJ1-2,TRBV5-8